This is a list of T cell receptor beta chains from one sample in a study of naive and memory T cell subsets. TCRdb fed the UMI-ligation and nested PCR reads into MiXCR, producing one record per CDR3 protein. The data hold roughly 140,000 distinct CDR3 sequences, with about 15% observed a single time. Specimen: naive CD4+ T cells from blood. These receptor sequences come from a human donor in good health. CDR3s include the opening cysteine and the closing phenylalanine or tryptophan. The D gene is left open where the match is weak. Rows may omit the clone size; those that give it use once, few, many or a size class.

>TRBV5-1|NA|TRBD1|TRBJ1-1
TGCGCCAGCAGCTTAAATGGACAGGGGGCCACTGAAGCTTTCTTT
CASSLNGQGATEAFF
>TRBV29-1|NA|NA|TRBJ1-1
TGCAGCGTTGATAGGGAATTGGGTACTGAAGCTTTCTTT
CSVDRELGTEAFF
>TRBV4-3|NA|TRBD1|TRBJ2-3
TGCGCCAGCAGCCAGGGACAGGGGGAAACAGATACGCAGTATTTT
CASSQGQGETDTQYF
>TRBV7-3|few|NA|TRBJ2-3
TGTGCCAGCAGTACCGCCGGGGACACAGATACGCAGTATTTT
CASSTAGDTDTQYF
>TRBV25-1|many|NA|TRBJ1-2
TGTGCCAGCAGTGATCGAGGATACAGCCCCGCTTACTATGGCTACACCTTC
CASSDRGYSPAYYGYTF
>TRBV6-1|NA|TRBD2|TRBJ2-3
TGTGCCAGCAGCGAGCGGGAGTGCACAGATACGCAGTATTTT
CASSERECTDTQYF
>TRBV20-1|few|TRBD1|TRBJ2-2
TGCAGTGCCCCAACCTCCGAGCAGGGGGTGAACACCGGGGAGCTGTTTTTT
CSAPTSEQGVNTGELFF
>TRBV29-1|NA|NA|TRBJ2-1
TGCAGCGTCCAAAGGCCTAGCGTGAGTTCTTCCTACAATGAGCAGTTCTTC
CSVQRPSVSSSYNEQFF
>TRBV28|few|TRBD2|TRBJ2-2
TGTGCCAGCAGTTTAGGGGTAGCGGGAGACACCGGGGAGCTGTTTTTT
CASSLGVAGDTGELFF
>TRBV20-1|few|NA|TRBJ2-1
TGCAGTGCTAGAGATCTGAGGGCCGCGCCCTCCTACAATGAGCAGTTCTTC
CSARDLRAAPSYNEQFF
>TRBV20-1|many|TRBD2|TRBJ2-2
TGCAGTGCTAGGGACGGGAGGGCCTTCACCGGGGAGCTGTTTTTT
CSARDGRAFTGELFF
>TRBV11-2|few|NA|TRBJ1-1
TGTGCCAGCAGCCCCCGATACGGGAACACTGAAGCTTTCTTT
CASSPRYGNTEAFF
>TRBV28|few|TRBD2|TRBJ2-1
TGTGCCAGCAGTTTAGAACTAGCGTACAATGAGCAGTTCTTC
CASSLELAYNEQFF
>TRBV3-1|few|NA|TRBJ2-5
TGTGCCAGCAGCCAAGATCCCGGGACAAAAGAGACCCAGTACTTC
CASSQDPGTKETQYF
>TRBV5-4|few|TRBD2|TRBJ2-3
TGTGCCAGCAGCTTGGAAGCGGGACGCACAGATACGCAGTATTTT
CASSLEAGRTDTQYF
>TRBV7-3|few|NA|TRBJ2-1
TGTGCCAGCAGCTTAACTGCGGGACAATCTTACAATGAGCAGTTCTTC
CASSLTAGQSYNEQFF
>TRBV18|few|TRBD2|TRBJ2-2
TGTGCCAGCTCACCAAGGGCTAGCGGGAGTCTCGCGAACACCGGGGAGCTGTTTTTT
CASSPRASGSLANTGELFF
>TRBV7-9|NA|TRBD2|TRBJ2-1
TGTGCCAGCAGCTCCCTAGCGGGAAAGTGGAATGAGCAGTTCTTC
CASSSLAGKWNEQFF
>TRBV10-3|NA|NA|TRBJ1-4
TGTGCCATCTCCTCGACAGAAGTTGAAAAACTGTTTTTT
CAISSTEVEKLFF
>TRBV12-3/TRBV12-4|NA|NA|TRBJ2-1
TGTGCCAGCAGTCCCCCGACGGGAAACGGGGATGAGCAGTTCTTC
CASSPPTGNGDEQFF
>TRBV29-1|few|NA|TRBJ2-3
TGCAGCGTTGACATCCAAAGCACAGATACGCAGTATTTT
CSVDIQSTDTQYF
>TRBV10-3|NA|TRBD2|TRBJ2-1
TGTGCCATCGTGGCTAGCGGGAGTAGCAATGAGCAGTTCTTC
CAIVASGSSNEQFF
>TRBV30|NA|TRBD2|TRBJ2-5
TGTGCCTGGAGTCCCCAGGTATGGGGCGGGAGGAGATTGGAAGAGACCCAGTACTTC
CAWSPQVWGGRRLEETQYF
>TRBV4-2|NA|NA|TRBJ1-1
TGTGCCAGCAGCCGGATACAGGGAGAGACTGAAGCTTTCTTT
CASSRIQGETEAFF
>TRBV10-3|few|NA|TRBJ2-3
TGTGCCATCAGTGAGTCGACAGCCACAGATACGCAGTATTTT
CAISESTATDTQYF
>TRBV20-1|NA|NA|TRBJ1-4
TGCAGTGCTCGGGGGGCGGGAAATAATGAAAAACTGTTTTTT
CSARGAGNNEKLFF
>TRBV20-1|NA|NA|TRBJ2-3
TGCAGTGCTAGAGGTGCGCGGGATGGCACAGATACGCAGTATTTT
CSARGARDGTDTQYF
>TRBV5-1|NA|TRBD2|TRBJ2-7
TGCGTCAGCACCTCGGGAGCGGGAGTGGCCAACGAGCAGTACTTC
CVSTSGAGVANEQYF